This T cell receptor (beta chain) comes out of a study of vaccination effects on CD4 cells after COVID-19. Background on the study: The participants, recipients of two vaccine doses, got either BNT162b2 or mRNA-1273. Overall study findings and caveats: Convalescent patients were scarce, and early post-infection timepoints were absent. Clones from infection and from vaccination both contracted markedly late after vaccination.

Using immunoSEQ multiplex PCR, the repertoire was profiled, and TCRdb retains in-frame clones only, with some absent. There are roughly 75,000 clones in the sample; over 65% occur only once, and approximately 3.8% lies in the top ten. Before sequencing, viral peptide pools were used by the ViraFEST assay to expand antigen-specific CD4+ T cells. Following culture for ten to eleven days, CD4+ T cells were isolated. Vaccine recipients, nucleocapsid antibody negative, had no prior SARS-CoV-2 infection. As concerns this clone: Its antigen is still unknown.

Looked up from germline, CDR1 is MGHRA and CDR2 is YSYEKL. V gave up 1 base and J gave up 6 bases, with 6 bases separating them. This CDR3 is built from 13 residues. The chain links TRBV4-1 to TRBJ2-2; D remains unclear. This receptor was taken from a human donor who received a COVID-19 vaccine. Specimen: CD4+ T cells from PBMCs cultured with HCoV-OC43 spike peptides, collected before COVID-19 vaccination. Subset specified: HCoV-OC43 spike overlapping peptide pool stimulation. The CDR3 is CASSQAYAGELFF. In DNA form, the CDR3 reads TGCGCCAGCAGCCAAGCTTATGCCGGGGAGCTGTTTTTT.